This TCR beta chain appears in the sequencing data of a study of early T cells in non-severe SARS-CoV-2 infection. Across the study: The chains were unpaired, and the sequenced material was bulk RNA from unsorted whole blood.

This clonotype was counted between two and nine times. As part of library construction, unique molecular identifiers were attached to individual cDNA molecules. One entry per CDR3 protein, called by TCRdb with MiXCR from the 5' RACE reads. This table has tens of thousands of distinct CDR3 sequences, roughly 18% appearing once. CDR3 length: 16 residues. Trimming shortened V by 0 bases and J by 6 bases, and 12 bases separated the two germline ends. Germline values: CDR1 ENHRY, CDR2 SYGVKD. The chain links TRBV10-3 to TRBJ1-6; a weak D match, TRBD1 (5 bases). This receptor was identified in an adult who was a healthcare worker with PCR-confirmed SARS-CoV-2 infection or an uninfected control (not recorded which). The sample in question was whole blood, obtained at baseline. The CDR3: CAISESQPRGNSPLHF. Here the CDR3 DNA reads TGTGCCATCAGTGAGTCACAGCCGAGGGGTAATTCACCCCTCCACTTT.